Listed below are T cell receptor beta chains from one sample, sequenced in a study of blood T cell repertoires in COVID-19. Using immunoSEQ multiplex PCR, the repertoire was profiled, and TCRdb retains in-frame clones only, with some absent. The sample carries approximately 230,000 clones, around 80% recorded once. Sequencing was carried out using peripheral blood. Source of these receptors: an older man with acute or convalescent COVID-19. The CDR3 runs from the conserved cysteine through the conserved F or W. A D gene is named only where the DNA matches it firmly. Rows may omit the clone size; those that give it use once, few, many or a size class.

d_call: -; j_call: TRBJ1-6; v_call: TRBV2; clone_size: once; cdr3_length: 15; cdr3_nt: TGTGCCAGCAGTGTAGGCGGAGGGGTTAATTCACCCCTCCACTTT; cdr3_aa: CASSVGGGVNSPLHF
d_call: -; j_call: TRBJ1-6; v_call: TRBV30; clone_size: -; cdr3_length: 13; cdr3_nt: TGTGCCTGGAGTCTGAGTGAGTCCGAGCAACTCCACTTT; cdr3_aa: CAWSLSESEQLHF
d_call: -; j_call: TRBJ2-2; v_call: TRBV6-5; clone_size: -; cdr3_length: 14; cdr3_nt: TGTGCCAGCAGGGAGACAGGGAACACCGGGGAGCTGTTTTTT; cdr3_aa: CASRETGNTGELFF
d_call: -; j_call: TRBJ2-1; v_call: TRBV6-1; clone_size: -; cdr3_length: 14; cdr3_nt: TGTGCCAGCAGTGAAGGTAGCAGCCCCAATGAGCAGTTCTTC; cdr3_aa: CASSEGSSPNEQFF
d_call: -; j_call: TRBJ1-1; v_call: TRBV29-1; clone_size: -; cdr3_length: 12; cdr3_nt: TGCAGCGTGGGTAGGGGTGATACTGAAGCTTTCTTT; cdr3_aa: CSVGRGDTEAFF
d_call: -; j_call: TRBJ1-5; v_call: TRBV7-9; clone_size: -; cdr3_length: 17; cdr3_nt: TGTGCCAGCAGCTTATATCGCGGGTTGCCAGGTGATCAGCCCCAGCATTTT; cdr3_aa: CASSLYRGLPGDQPQHF
d_call: -; j_call: TRBJ2-3; v_call: TRBV1; clone_size: once; cdr3_length: 22; cdr3_nt: TGCACCAGCAGCTACCCGACACCGGGACTAGACAATATGTACTATTACACAGATACGCAGTATTTT; cdr3_aa: CTSSYPTPGLDNMYYYTDTQYF
d_call: TRBD2; j_call: TRBJ2-1; v_call: TRBV9; clone_size: -; cdr3_length: 15; cdr3_nt: TGTGCCAGCAGCGTCGGACTAGCGGGGGGTAATGAGCAGTTCTTC; cdr3_aa: CASSVGLAGGNEQFF
d_call: -; j_call: TRBJ1-2; v_call: TRBV6-5; clone_size: -; cdr3_length: 12; cdr3_nt: TGTGCCAGCAGTACCGACGGGTATGGCTACACCTTC; cdr3_aa: CASSTDGYGYTF
d_call: -; j_call: TRBJ1-1; v_call: TRBV28; clone_size: -; cdr3_length: 15; cdr3_nt: TGTGCCAGCAGTCCCCCCCAGGGGATGAACACTGAAGCTTTCTTT; cdr3_aa: CASSPPQGMNTEAFF
d_call: TRBD1; j_call: TRBJ1-5; v_call: TRBV28; clone_size: -; cdr3_length: 16; cdr3_nt: TGTGCCAGCAGTATTCTACCGACAGGGTCTAATCAGCCCCAGCATTTT; cdr3_aa: CASSILPTGSNQPQHF
d_call: -; j_call: TRBJ1-2; v_call: TRBV7-2; clone_size: -; cdr3_length: 13; cdr3_nt: TGTGCCAGCAGCTTGTCCGGGGTCTATGGCTACACCTTC; cdr3_aa: CASSLSGVYGYTF
d_call: TRBD2; j_call: TRBJ2-6; v_call: TRBV3-1/TRBV3-2; clone_size: -; cdr3_length: 20; cdr3_nt: TGTGCCAGCAGCCAAGACTGGGGACTAGCGGGAGGGTCTGGGGCCAACGTCCTGACTTTC; cdr3_aa: CASSQDWGLAGGSGANVLTF
d_call: TRBD1; j_call: TRBJ2-7; v_call: TRBV7-2; clone_size: -; cdr3_length: 15; cdr3_nt: TGTGCCAGCAGCACCAGACTGGGACAGTCCTACGAGCAGTACTTC; cdr3_aa: CASSTRLGQSYEQYF
d_call: TRBD2; j_call: TRBJ2-5; v_call: TRBV7-2; clone_size: -; cdr3_length: 15; cdr3_nt: TGTGCCAGCAGCCCGACAGCGGGGGGTGGAGAGACCCAGTACTTC; cdr3_aa: CASSPTAGGGETQYF
d_call: -; j_call: TRBJ2-7; v_call: TRBV16; clone_size: -; cdr3_length: 14; cdr3_nt: TGTGCCAGCAGCACCCCCCCCAGGGCCTACGAGCAGTACTTC; cdr3_aa: CASSTPPRAYEQYF
d_call: -; j_call: TRBJ1-1; v_call: TRBV30; clone_size: -; cdr3_length: 12; cdr3_nt: TGTGCCTGGAGTCAGATCTACACTGAAGCTTTCTTT; cdr3_aa: CAWSQIYTEAFF
d_call: -; j_call: TRBJ2-3; v_call: TRBV5-1; clone_size: -; cdr3_length: 14; cdr3_nt: TGCGCCAGCAACCTGGACAGGGAGGGAGATACGCAGTATTTT; cdr3_aa: CASNLDREGDTQYF
d_call: TRBD1; j_call: TRBJ2-5; v_call: TRBV6-5; clone_size: -; cdr3_length: 15; cdr3_nt: TGTGCCAGCAGAAGGGGACAGAACAGCCAAGAGACCCAGTACTTC; cdr3_aa: CASRRGQNSQETQYF
d_call: -; j_call: TRBJ2-5; v_call: TRBV5-4; clone_size: few; cdr3_length: 16; cdr3_nt: TGTGCCAGCAGCTGGAGGGATGGGAGGCTTCAAGAGACCCAGTACTTC; cdr3_aa: CASSWRDGRLQETQYF
d_call: TRBD1; j_call: TRBJ1-1; v_call: TRBV5-1; clone_size: -; cdr3_length: 13; cdr3_nt: TGCGCCAGCAGCTTGTCAGGGGGCCCTGAAGCTTTCTTT; cdr3_aa: CASSLSGGPEAFF
d_call: -; j_call: TRBJ2-2; v_call: TRBV5-1; clone_size: -; cdr3_length: 15; cdr3_nt: TGCGCCAGCAGCTTGGTAGGGGCGAACACCGGGGAGCTGTTTTTT; cdr3_aa: CASSLVGANTGELFF
d_call: -; j_call: TRBJ1-6; v_call: TRBV19; clone_size: -; cdr3_length: 16; cdr3_nt: TGTGCCAGTAGTATCTCTGGGAGCTCCTATAATTCACCCCTCCACTTT; cdr3_aa: CASSISGSSYNSPLHF
d_call: -; j_call: TRBJ2-7; v_call: TRBV5-4; clone_size: -; cdr3_length: 16; cdr3_nt: TGTGCCAGCAGCTTCTACGTTTCCGGGGTGGATTACGAGCAGTACTTC; cdr3_aa: CASSFYVSGVDYEQYF
d_call: -; j_call: TRBJ2-7; v_call: TRBV5-8; clone_size: -; cdr3_length: 13; cdr3_nt: TGTGCCAGCAGCCCGGTGGGGGGCTACGAGCAGTACTTC; cdr3_aa: CASSPVGGYEQYF
d_call: TRBD1; j_call: TRBJ1-2; v_call: TRBV27; clone_size: -; cdr3_length: 19; cdr3_nt: TGTGCCAGCAGCCAATTACTACCGGGACAGGGTGTGGAGAACTATGGCTACACCTTC; cdr3_aa: CASSQLLPGQGVENYGYTF
d_call: TRBD1; j_call: TRBJ1-2; v_call: TRBV5-6; clone_size: -; cdr3_length: 15; cdr3_nt: TGTGCCAGCAGCTTGGTGGGGACAGCTAACTATGGCTACACCTTC; cdr3_aa: CASSLVGTANYGYTF
d_call: TRBD1; j_call: TRBJ1-1; v_call: TRBV28; clone_size: -; cdr3_length: 15; cdr3_nt: TGTGCCAGCAGTTTACCCAGTAGGACAGGGGGGATTGGTTTCTTT; cdr3_aa: CASSLPSRTGGIGFF
d_call: -; j_call: TRBJ2-7; v_call: TRBV12-3/TRBV12-4; clone_size: -; cdr3_length: 12; cdr3_nt: TGTGCCAGCAGTTCAAGGGGGGGCGAGCAGTACTTC; cdr3_aa: CASSSRGGEQYF
d_call: -; j_call: TRBJ1-2; v_call: TRBV29-1; clone_size: -; cdr3_length: 9; cdr3_nt: TGCAGCGTTGCCGGTGGCTACACCTTC; cdr3_aa: CSVAGGYTF
d_call: TRBD1; j_call: TRBJ1-6; v_call: TRBV5-1; clone_size: few; cdr3_length: 14; cdr3_nt: TGCGCCAGCAGCTTAAGGACAGGAGATTCACCCCTCCACTTT; cdr3_aa: CASSLRTGDSPLHF
d_call: TRBD2; j_call: TRBJ2-5; v_call: TRBV2; clone_size: -; cdr3_length: 16; cdr3_nt: TGTGCCAGCAGTGATGGTAGCGGGAGGGGGGGAGAGACCCAGTACTTC; cdr3_aa: CASSDGSGRGGETQYF
d_call: -; j_call: TRBJ1-1; v_call: TRBV19; clone_size: -; cdr3_length: 13; cdr3_nt: TGTGCCAGTAGTATTGAGGGAGTTACTGAAGCTTTCTTT; cdr3_aa: CASSIEGVTEAFF
d_call: TRBD2; j_call: TRBJ2-1; v_call: TRBV28; clone_size: -; cdr3_length: 16; cdr3_nt: TGTGCCAGCACTATTCCGGGACTAGCGGGAGTTAATGAGCAGTTCTTC; cdr3_aa: CASTIPGLAGVNEQFF
d_call: -; j_call: TRBJ2-7; v_call: TRBV28; clone_size: -; cdr3_length: 14; cdr3_nt: TGTGCCAGCAGTAAACCCCCGAGGGGGAACGAGCAGTACTTC; cdr3_aa: CASSKPPRGNEQYF
d_call: TRBD2; j_call: TRBJ2-1; v_call: TRBV7-8; clone_size: -; cdr3_length: 15; cdr3_nt: TGTGCCAGCAGCTTCTGGACTAGCACCCACAATGAGCAGTTCTTC; cdr3_aa: CASSFWTSTHNEQFF
d_call: -; j_call: TRBJ2-7; v_call: TRBV6-6; clone_size: -; cdr3_length: 14; cdr3_nt: TGTGCCAGCAGTTCTGGAGGGAGCGGTCGGGAGCAGTACTTC; cdr3_aa: CASSSGGSGREQYF
d_call: TRBD2; j_call: TRBJ2-2; v_call: TRBV7-9; clone_size: few; cdr3_length: 16; cdr3_nt: TGTGCCAGCAGCTCTCGGGCGGGAGGGCATGGCGGGGAGCTGTTTTTT; cdr3_aa: CASSSRAGGHGGELFF
d_call: TRBD1; j_call: TRBJ2-7; v_call: TRBV19; clone_size: -; cdr3_length: 14; cdr3_nt: TGTGCCAGTAGCGGACAGGGTGGCTCCTACGAGCAGTACTTC; cdr3_aa: CASSGQGGSYEQYF
d_call: TRBD2; j_call: TRBJ2-7; v_call: TRBV20-1; clone_size: -; cdr3_length: 14; cdr3_nt: TGCAGTGCTAGTCAAACTAGCGGGAGTCGCGAGCAGTACTTC; cdr3_aa: CSASQTSGSREQYF
d_call: -; j_call: TRBJ1-1; v_call: TRBV19; clone_size: once; cdr3_length: 15; cdr3_nt: TGTGCCAGTACCCGCCGGGAGGGGGTTGGGGCTGAAGCTTTCTTT; cdr3_aa: CASTRREGVGAEAFF
d_call: -; j_call: TRBJ2-7; v_call: TRBV21-1; clone_size: -; cdr3_length: 20; cdr3_nt: TGTGCCAGCAGCCTAGGAGGGGGACAAGAGACTAGCGGGAGGGCGAACGAGCAGTACTTC; cdr3_aa: CASSLGGGQETSGRANEQYF
d_call: -; j_call: TRBJ2-5; v_call: TRBV3-1/TRBV3-2; clone_size: -; cdr3_length: 16; cdr3_nt: TGTGCCAGCAGGCCGCTCGGCGGAGGTGGGGAAGAGACCCAGTACTTC; cdr3_aa: CASRPLGGGGEETQYF
d_call: TRBD2; j_call: TRBJ2-2; v_call: TRBV3-1/TRBV3-2; clone_size: -; cdr3_length: 18; cdr3_nt: TGTGCCAGCAGCCAAGAAAGGACGGTGCGGCGGGGGGCCGGGGAGCTGTTTTTT; cdr3_aa: CASSQERTVRRGAGELFF
d_call: TRBD1; j_call: TRBJ2-1; v_call: TRBV27; clone_size: -; cdr3_length: 15; cdr3_nt: TGTGCCAGCAGACCGGGACAGGGCCCCTACAATGAGCAGTTCTTC; cdr3_aa: CASRPGQGPYNEQFF